Below, 8 T cell receptor beta chains from the same sample are listed, as sequenced in a study of blood T cell repertoires in COVID-19. Clones were read by immunoSEQ multiplex PCR, and TCRdb kept only the in-frame ones, dropping some. The sample consists of more than 150,000 clones, about four fifths of them appearing once. Sequenced material: peripheral blood. These receptors came from an elderly woman with COVID-19, enrolled during active disease.

CDR3 protein: CASSSSGGGYNEQFF. The CDR3, as DNA: TGTGCCAGCAGTTCCAGCGGGGGGGGCTACAATGAGCAGTTCTTC. This chain links TRBV6-6 with TRBJ2-1; 10 nucleotides line up with TRBD2. CDR3 length: 15 amino acids. Germline V gene sequence: CDR1 MNHNY, CDR2 SVGAGI (reference sequence). V lost 4 bases and J lost 3; bases outside the gene matches: 3.

The gene calls are TRBV4-3 and TRBJ2-4; 10 bases line up with TRBD2. The CDR3 consists of 18 residues. Trimming cost V 4 bases and J 0 bases; bases outside gene matches: 9. Germline CDR1 reads LGHNA; CDR2 reads YSLEER. The DNA of the CDR3 is TGCGCCAGCAGCCGGCAGCGGGAGGGGCTCCTAGCCAAAAACATTCAGTACTTC. This codes for CASSRQREGLLAKNIQYF.

The chain uses TRBV5-5 and TRBJ2-1; 15 nucleotides align to TRBD2. The CDR3 runs to 19 residues. From germline, CDR1 is SGHKS and CDR2 YYEKEE (reference sequence). Trimming cost V 0 bases and J 5 bases; bases outside gene matches: 9. CDR3 coding DNA: TGTGCCAGCAGCTTGGCGTGGACTAGCGGGAGGGCCTTAGACAATGAGCAGTTCTTC. Translation gives CASSLAWTSGRALDNEQFF.

The chain recombines TRBV3-1 (or the pseudogene TRBV3-2) with TRBJ1-5; D uncertain. Germline CDR1 reads LGHDT; CDR2 reads YNNKEL (reference sequence). The CDR3 is made up of 17 amino acids. The germline V and J ends were trimmed by 4 bases and 5 bases, with 21 bases remaining between them. CDR3 in amino acids: CASSRTPPAQWHQPQHF. CDR3 coding DNA: TGTGCCAGCAGCCGTACACCGCCGGCACAGTGGCATCAGCCCCAGCATTTT.

The chain combines TRBV9 with TRBJ2-7, with 12 bases identical to TRBD2. The CDR3 length is 15 residues. CDR1 and CDR2 from the germline V gene are SGDLS and YYNGEE. V dropped 2 bases and J dropped 3; count of bases not matched to a gene: 3. CDR3 sequence: CASSVGLAGNYEQYF. The CDR3 region has the DNA TGTGCCAGCAGCGTCGGACTAGCGGGAAACTACGAGCAGTACTTC.

In this sample, this clone turned up a few times. V usage is TRBV7-2 and J usage is TRBJ1-6; D remains unclear. The CDR3 length is 13 residues. Trimming stripped 8 bases from V and 0 bases from J, with 5 bases between. Germline V gene lookup returns CDR1 SGHTA and CDR2 FQGNSA. DNA of the CDR3: TGTGCCAGCTCCTTCTCCTATAATTCACCCCTCCACTTT. Its translation is CASSFSYNSPLHF.

This rearrangement joins TRBV7-9 to TRBJ2-5, with a tentative D call TRBD1 (6 bases). V lost 0 bases and J lost 5, with 10 bases in between. Germline values: CDR1 SEHNR, CDR2 FQNEAQ (reference sequence). The CDR3 is 14 residues long. The CDR3 region has the DNA TGTGCCAGCAGCTTAGCGCCTAGGGGGGAGACCCAGTACTTC. Amino acid sequence: CASSLAPRGETQYF.

The rearrangement links TRBV7-2 to TRBJ2-7, with a weak D call TRBD2 (6 bases). The V gene's germline CDR1 is SGHTA and CDR2 FQGNSA. The CDR3 length is 15 residues. Trimming shortened V by 1 base and J by 2 bases, and 12 bases separated the two germline ends. The CDR3: CASSLVRLGTYEQYF. The CDR3, as DNA: TGTGCCAGCAGCTTAGTCCGACTAGGGACCTACGAGCAGTACTTC.